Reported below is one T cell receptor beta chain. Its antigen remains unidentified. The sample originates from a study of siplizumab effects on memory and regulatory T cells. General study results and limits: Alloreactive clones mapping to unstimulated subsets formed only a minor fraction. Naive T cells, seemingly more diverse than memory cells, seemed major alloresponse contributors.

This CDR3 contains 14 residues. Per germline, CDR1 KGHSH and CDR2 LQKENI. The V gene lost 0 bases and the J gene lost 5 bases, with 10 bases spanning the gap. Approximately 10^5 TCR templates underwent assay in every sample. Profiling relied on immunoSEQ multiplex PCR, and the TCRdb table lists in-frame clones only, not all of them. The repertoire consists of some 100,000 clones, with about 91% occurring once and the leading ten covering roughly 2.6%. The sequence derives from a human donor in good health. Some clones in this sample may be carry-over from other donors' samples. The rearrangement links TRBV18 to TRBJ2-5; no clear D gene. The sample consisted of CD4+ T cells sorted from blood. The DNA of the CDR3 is TGTGCCAGCTCACCACCGGATGGTGCGGAGACCCAGTACTTC. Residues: CASSPPDGAETQYF.